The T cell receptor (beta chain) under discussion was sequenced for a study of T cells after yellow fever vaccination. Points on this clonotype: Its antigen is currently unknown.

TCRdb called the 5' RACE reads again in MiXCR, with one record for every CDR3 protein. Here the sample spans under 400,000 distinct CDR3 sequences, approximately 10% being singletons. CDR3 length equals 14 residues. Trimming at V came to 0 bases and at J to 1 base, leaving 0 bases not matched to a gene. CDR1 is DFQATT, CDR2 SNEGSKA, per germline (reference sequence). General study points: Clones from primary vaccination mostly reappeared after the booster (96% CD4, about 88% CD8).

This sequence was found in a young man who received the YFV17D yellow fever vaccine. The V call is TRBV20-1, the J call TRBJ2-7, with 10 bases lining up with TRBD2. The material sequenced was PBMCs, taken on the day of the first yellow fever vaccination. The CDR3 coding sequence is TGCAGTGCTAGAGAGGGACTAGCGTCCTACGAGCAGTACTTC. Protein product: CSAREGLASYEQYF.